The 6 T cell receptor beta chains reported below all come from one sample, sequenced in a study of T-cell memory formation after mild COVID-19. TCRdb used MiXCR to reprocess the 5' RACE reads, holding one entry per CDR3 protein. The sample yields 200,000 to 300,000 distinct CDR3 sequences, 8.5% to 9.5% seen once. Sequenced: PBMCs or a T cell subset sorted from them (not recorded which). The receptors originated from a man aged 18-30 years who had mild COVID-19 (a few samples of this study predate the infection). Cell type and time point are not known.

This clonotype was seen ten or more times. The chain is built from TRBV5-5 and TRBJ2-5, with D possibly being TRBD1 (5 bases). V gave up 3 bases and J gave up 3 bases, with 9 bases separating them. Germline V gene data show CDR1 as SGHKS and CDR2 as YYEKEE (reference sequence). The CDR3 has 13 residues. CDR3 residues: CASSWGWEETQYF. For the CDR3, the DNA is TGTGCCAGCAGCTGGGGCTGGGAAGAGACCCAGTACTTC.

The chain joins TRBV5-1 to TRBJ2-7; no clear D gene. The germline V and J ends were trimmed by 1 base and 5 bases, with 13 bases remaining between them. Germline CDR1 and CDR2: SGHRS and YFSETQ. The CDR3 totals 14 residues. The CDR3 protein is CASSLRMVGHEQYF. The CDR3, as DNA: TGCGCCAGCAGCTTGCGTATGGTAGGGCACGAGCAGTACTTC. The full variable domain, rest sourced from reference TRBV5-1 and TRBJ2-7, is KAGVTQTPRYLIKTRGQQVTLSCSPISGHRSVSWYQQTPGQGLQFLFEYFSETQRNKGNFPGRFSGRQFSNSRSEMNVSTLELGDSALYLCASSLRMVGHEQYFGPGTRLTVT.

This chain links TRBV3-1 with TRBJ2-3; 8 bases fit TRBD2. Germline CDR1 LGHDT, CDR2 YNNKEL (reference sequence). V gave up 4 bases and J gave up 5 bases; unmatched junction bases: 8. The CDR3 extends over 15 amino acids. The CDR3 region has the DNA TGTGCCAGCAGCCGCATAGCGGGGCTACGAGATACGCAGTATTTT. It encodes CASSRIAGLRDTQYF.

This clonotype was found many times. This chain links TRBV6-6 with TRBJ2-5; TRBD2 might be the D (5 bases). The germline CDR1 and CDR2 sequences are MNHNY and SVGAGI (reference sequence). Between the trimmed V and J ends, which lost 8 bases and 2 bases, there was a span of 12 bases. The CDR3 has 13 amino acids. Here the CDR3 DNA reads TGTGCCAGCGTGGGCGGGCCGCAAGAGACCCAGTACTTC. This encodes CASVGGPQETQYF.

On this clonotype itself: The junction does not match germline at one end; this may be a read error. The genes are TRBV18 and TRBJ1-2; 9 positions agree with TRBD1. CDR3 length: 15 residues. Germline V gene data show CDR1 as KGHSH and CDR2 as LQKENI. CDR3 DNA: TGTTCCAGCTCACCCGAGGATGGGACAGGGAGTGGCTACACCTTC. Its protein product is CSSSPEDGTGSGYTF.

This clonotype was picked up a small number of times. The rearrangement uses TRBV2 and TRBJ2-5, with D unresolved. The CDR3 totals 13 residues. Trimming shortened V by 7 bases and J by 0 bases, and 9 bases separated the two germline ends. The germline V gene has CDR1 SNHLY and CDR2 FYNNEI. The chain's CDR3 is CASKVGNQETQYF. CDR3 bases: TGTGCCAGCAAAGTGGGGAACCAAGAGACCCAGTACTTC.